This T cell receptor (beta chain) was sequenced for a study of blood T cells in healthy people across ages. General study findings and limits: Researchers said unsorted PBMCs prevented a conclusive naive versus antigen-experienced comparison. Changes seen in expanded clonotypes were possibly confounded by donor CMV status left unknown.

This CDR3 spans 15 amino acids. This clonotype is a singleton in its sample. The antigen remains unidentified. Compared with germline, one end of the junction differs, possibly owing to a read error. Researchers report isolating at least 7 million PBMCs per sample. A J-beta primer mix and a sample-barcoded 5' primer were used in a second PCR of roughly 6 to 11 cycles. MiXCR, run by TCRdb on the 5' RACE reads, gives a single entry per CDR3 protein. The top ten clones hold around 32% of a sample with roughly 680,000 distinct CDR3 sequences, 49% of them seen once. The TCR comes from an older woman in good health. The genes are TRBV12-3 or TRBV12-4 and TRBJ2-5; 10 bases fit TRBD2. Material: blood. In DNA, the CDR3 is TGTGCCAGCAGTCTAGCGGGAGCGGCGCGGAATGAGCCGTACTTC. The encoded protein is CASSLAGAARNEPYF.